What follows are 30 T cell receptor beta chains derived from one specimen sequenced in a study of T cells in Graves' hyperthyroidism and ophthalmopathy (dated by TCRdb to about 2019). Libraries were made using multiplex PCR. Sequenced using an Illumina HiSeq 2000. The TCR beta CDR3 regions were amplified from RNA transcripts. For the first round of RT-PCR on the TCR CDR3, the HTBI primer set was used together with the Qiagen OneStep RT-PCR kit. TCRdb itself trimmed the public reads at Q25 with fastp, ran MiXCR and retained productive beta chains. Rows with a matching CDR3 protein are joined into one entry that keeps the most common DNA and genes. In all, the sample holds some 560,000 distinct CDR3 sequences, and about a sixth of those were seen once. The ten top clones hold under 8% of the sample. Sequencing was done on a sample of blood. These receptors all come from a woman aged 25 to 39 with Graves' hyperthyroidism.

This clonotype has ten or more counts. This chain connects TRBV30 to TRBJ1-3; D remains unclear. V was clipped by 5 bases and J by 1 base, with 9 bases between them. CDR1 GTSNPN and CDR2 SVGIG come from the germline V gene (reference sequence). This CDR3 is 13 amino acids long. The CDR3 region is CAWGLESGNTIYF. Here the CDR3 DNA reads TGTGCCTGGGGATTAGAATCTGGAAACACCATATATTTT.

V is TRBV5-6 and J is TRBJ2-7, with D possibly being TRBD1 (6 bases). Germline CDR1 SGHDT, CDR2 YYEEEE. This CDR3 contains 15 residues. The ends were cut back, 4 bases at V and 6 bases at J, with 20 bases in the middle. The CDR3 spells CASSRRQAPTAEQYF. CDR3 in DNA: TGTGCCAGCAGCCGAAGACAGGCGCCGACTGCCGAGCAGTACTTC.

This clonotype was seen ten or more times. The rearrangement links TRBV28 to TRBJ2-7; the D gene is possibly TRBD1 (7 bases). The CDR3 consists of 14 residues. Germline V gene data show CDR1 as MDHEN and CDR2 as SYDVKM. Trimming stripped 3 bases from V and 5 bases from J, with 14 bases between. In DNA, the CDR3 is TGTGCCAGCAGTTTGTTACAGGGGAGGCACGAGCAGTACTTC. It specifies CASSLLQGRHEQYF. Drawing the rest from reference TRBV28 and TRBJ2-7, the complete variable domain is DVKVTQSSRYLVKRTGEKVFLECVQDMDHENMFWYRQDPGLGLRLIYFSYDVKMKEKGDIPEGYSVSREKKERFSLILESASTNQTSMYLCASSLLQGRHEQYFGPGTRLTVT.

Ten or more counts support this clonotype. The chain has TRBV12-3 or TRBV12-4 and TRBJ2-1; TRBD2 might be the D (6 bases). V was cut by 0 bases and J by 4 bases, with 10 bases left in between. There are 15 residues in the CDR3. CDR3 amino acids: CASSLALGTYNEQFF. The CDR3, as DNA: TGTGCCAGCAGTTTAGCGCTTGGGACTTACAATGAGCAGTTCTTC.

This clonotype appeared a few times. This chain connects TRBV7-9 to TRBJ1-2; 7 positions agree with TRBD1. Germline CDR1 is SEHNR and CDR2 is FQNEAQ (reference sequence). Unmatched junction bases numbered 6, after V lost 5 bases and J lost 0 bases. CDR3 length: 15 residues. The CDR3 loop reads CASSHIDRANYGYTF. The CDR3, as DNA: TGTGCCAGCAGCCACATTGACAGGGCTAACTATGGCTACACCTTC.

The table lists this clonotype with a few counts. The chain combines TRBV7-9 with TRBJ2-1; 9 bases map to TRBD1. CDR3 length: 17 residues. The V segment lost 4 bases and the J segment 6 bases; nucleotides outside the gene matches: 13. Germline CDR1 is SEHNR and CDR2 is FQNEAQ (reference sequence). Written as DNA, the CDR3 is TGTGCCAGCAGCTACACCGGGACAGGGAAGGTTCGCAATGAGCAGTTCTTC. Translated: CASSYTGTGKVRNEQFF.

Many counts were recorded for this clonotype. The rearrangement joins TRBV5-5 to TRBJ1-2, with unresolved D. The CDR3 consists of 16 residues. Germline V gene lookup returns CDR1 SGHKS and CDR2 YYEKEE (reference sequence). With 3 bases removed from V and 7 bases from J, the gap between germline ends came to 22 bases. CDR3: CASSSGQDAAGFGYTF. In nucleotides, the CDR3 is TGTGCCAGCAGCTCGGGCCAGGACGCCGCTGGGTTTGGCTACACCTTC.

The CDR3 spells CASSLLMVAGQRADTQYF. In DNA form, the CDR3 reads TGTGCCAGCAGTTTATTGATGGTGGCGGGACAACGGGCAGATACGCAGTATTTT. The rearrangement links TRBV27 to TRBJ2-3, with D perhaps matching TRBD1 or TRBD2 (6 bases each). The CDR3 consists of 18 residues. CDR1 and CDR2 from the germline V gene are MNHEY and SMNVEV (reference sequence). The ends were cut back, 1 base at V and 4 bases at J, with 21 bases in the middle.

This clonotype was picked up many times. The chain is built from TRBV7-9 and TRBJ2-3, with TRBD2 identical over 7 bases. The germline CDR1 and CDR2 sequences are SEHNR and FQNEAQ (reference sequence). This CDR3 spans 15 amino acids. V lost 5 bases, J lost 0 bases, and 5 bases stayed unmatched. DNA of the CDR3: TGTGCCAGCAGCCTTAGCGGGCCCAGCACAGATACGCAGTATTTT. The encoded protein is CASSLSGPSTDTQYF. The full variable domain, rest sourced from reference TRBV7-9 and TRBJ2-3, is DTGVSQNPRHKITKRGQNVTFRCDPISEHNRLYWYRQTLGQGPEFLTYFQNEAQLEKSRLLSDRFSAERPKGSFSTLEIQRTEQGDSAMYLCASSLSGPSTDTQYFGPGTRLTVL.

This clonotype has ten or more counts. The chain is built from TRBV7-3 and TRBJ2-1; the match to TRBD1 covers 8 bases. With V trimmed by 0 bases and J by 9 bases, 7 bases remained unmatched. Germline V CDR1 and CDR2: SGHTA, FQGTGA. CDR3 length: 15 residues. CDR3 region: CASSLTWTGNGEQFF. The CDR3 region has the DNA TGTGCCAGCAGCTTAACGTGGACAGGGAACGGTGAGCAGTTCTTC.

On this clonotype itself: A single base separates this from a much larger clone, so it may be a read error. The chain carries TRBV18 and TRBJ1-2; no clear D gene. Trimming removed 6 bases at V and 8 bases at J, with 19 bases between. The CDR3 has 14 amino acids. The germline gives CDR1 KGHSH, CDR2 LQKENI. The CDR3 DNA reads TGTGCCAGCTCCGCCACCGCCTCGTTCCAGGGCTACACCTTC. Protein: CASSATASFQGYTF.

The chain uses TRBV5-8 and TRBJ2-1; 8 nucleotides agree with TRBD1. The J segment lost 6 bases and the V segment lost 4 bases, leaving 9 bases of the junction unmatched. Germline CDR1 reads SGHTS; CDR2 reads YDEGEE. The length of the CDR3 is 15 residues. CDR3 protein: CASSRRQGPPNEQFF. CDR3 coding DNA: TGTGCCAGCAGCCGGAGACAGGGGCCCCCCAATGAGCAGTTCTTC.

This clonotype was observed many times. The chain has TRBV7-9 and TRBJ1-4, with 8 bases identical to TRBD1. This CDR3 contains 16 residues. Trimming removed 4 bases from V and 5 bases from J; junction bases left unmatched: 9. Germline V lookup: CDR1 SEHNR, CDR2 FQNEAQ (reference sequence). Written as DNA, the CDR3 is TGTGCCAGCAGCTCAAAATCAGGGGGCGCGAATGAAAAACTGTTTTTT. Its translation: CASSSKSGGANEKLFF.

Turning to this clonotype: This may arise from a read error, as a much more abundant clone is one base away. The CDR3, as DNA: TGTGCCAGCAGCCCTCAGACAGGGGGCATATCCTACGAGCAGTGCTTC. Translated: CASSPQTGGISYEQCF. The rearrangement uses TRBV11-1 and TRBJ2-7; TRBD1 aligns across 10 bases. This CDR3 has 16 amino acids. Germline V gene data show CDR1 as SGHAT and CDR2 as FQDESV (reference sequence). The whole variable domain, remainder taken from reference TRBV11-1 and TRBJ2-7, is EAEVAQSPRYKITEKSQAVAFWCDPISGHATLYWYRQILGQGPELLVQFQDESVVDDSQLPKDRFSAERLKGVDSTLKIQPAELGDSAMYLCASSPQTGGISYEQCFGPGTRLTVT.

With respect to this clonotype: This may arise from a read error, as a much more abundant clone is one base away. The V call is TRBV30, the J call TRBJ2-7, with D tentatively TRBD1 (6 bases). CDR1 and CDR2 from the germline V gene are GTSNPN and SVGIG (reference sequence). V lost 3 bases and J 5 bases, leaving 14 bases between the germline ends. CDR3 length equals 13 residues. The CDR3 nucleotides are TGTGCCTGGAGCTTCCCGCCAGGGGACGAGCAGTACTTC. This sequence encodes CAWSFPPGDEQYF.

At least ten counts were recorded for this clonotype. The chain combines TRBV28 with TRBJ2-1, with a possible D match to TRBD1 (6 bases). Germline assignment: CDR1 MDHEN and CDR2 SYDVKM. The CDR3 has 15 amino acids. The ends were cut back, 2 bases at V and 4 bases at J, with 12 bases in the middle. CDR3 sequence reads: CASSLNREWYNEQFF. The CDR3 DNA sequence: TGTGCCAGCAGTTTAAACAGGGAATGGTACAATGAGCAGTTCTTC.

This clonotype was seen a few times. The rearrangement links TRBV6-1 to TRBJ2-3; either TRBD1 or TRBD2 may supply D (5 bases each). The germline CDR1 and CDR2 sequences are MNHNS and SASEGT. The CDR3 runs to 14 residues. V gave up 6 bases and J gave up 3 bases, with 13 bases separating them. CDR3 loop: CASSRGVRTDTQYF. The CDR3 DNA reads as TGTGCCAGCAGCCGAGGGGTCAGAACAGATACGCAGTATTTT.

About this clonotype itself: One junction end disagrees with the germline gene, perhaps due to a read error. J is TRBJ2-1 and V is TRBV24-1; D not certain. The CDR3 totals 12 residues. Per germline, CDR1 KGHDR and CDR2 SFDVKD. CDR3 loop: CAASDSDNEQFF. The CDR3 coding sequence is TGTGCCGCCAGTGATTCGGACAATGAGCAGTTCTTC.

The V call is TRBV24-1, the J call TRBJ2-7; D is uncertain. CDR1 is KGHDR, CDR2 SFDVKD, per germline. V was pared by 4 bases and J by 4 bases, with 7 bases between. This CDR3 comprises 12 residues. Here the CDR3 reads CATSDGRYEQYF. In DNA, the CDR3 is TGTGCCACCAGTGACGGGCGTTACGAGCAGTACTTC.

This clonotype was detected many times. This chain connects TRBV20-1 to TRBJ2-7; 14 bases agree with TRBD2. V shed 5 bases and J 2 bases; nucleotides not matched to a gene: 14. CDR1 is DFQATT and CDR2 is SNEGSKA in the germline V gene (reference sequence). The CDR3 loop spans 18 amino acids. This CDR3 is CSAVPGGLAGVNTYEQYF. CDR3 nucleotide sequence: TGCAGTGCTGTTCCCGGGGGACTAGCGGGAGTAAACACCTACGAGCAGTACTTC.

This clonotype was seen ten or more times. The chain combines TRBV2 with TRBJ2-1; TRBD2 matches at 7 bases. The CDR3 contains 16 residues. The V gene end was trimmed by 6 bases and the J gene end by 7 bases; junction bases not matched to a gene: 15. Germline assignment: CDR1 SNHLY and CDR2 FYNNEI. The CDR3 DNA reads as TGTGCCAGCAGCCCAGAAGTGGGGCGGGAGCTTAATGAGCAGTTCTTC. It yields the protein CASSPEVGRELNEQFF.

This clonotype occurred many times. This chain uses TRBV20-1 with TRBJ2-3; a weak D match, TRBD2 (6 bases). The V gene's germline CDR1 is DFQATT and CDR2 SNEGSKA (reference sequence). CDR3 length: 14 residues. The germline V and J ends were trimmed by 5 bases and 4 bases, with 16 bases remaining between them. The CDR3 DNA reads as TGCAGTGCTCCGACCCGACGGGGGTCAGATACGCAGTATTTT. This gives the protein CSAPTRRGSDTQYF.

A note on this clonotype: The junction departs from the called germline gene at one end, perhaps through a read error. V usage is TRBV29-1 and J usage is TRBJ1-2; a weak D match, TRBD1 (6 bases). The germline V gene has CDR1 SQVTM and CDR2 ANQGSEA. This CDR3 has 12 amino acids. Written as DNA, the CDR3 is TGCAGCGGAGGGGGGGCTAACTATGGCAACACCTTC. This codes for CSGGGANYGNTF.

The rearrangement uses TRBV27 and TRBJ1-2; TRBD1 matches 10 bases. CDR1 is MNHEY, CDR2 SMNVEV, per germline (reference sequence). This CDR3 has 13 residues. Trimming at V came to 6 bases and at J to 6 bases, leaving 4 bases not matched to a gene. CDR3 residues: CASSDRGRDGYTF. CDR3 nucleotides: TGTGCCAGCAGCGACAGGGGGCGCGATGGCTACACCTTC.

This clonotype came up many times. CDR3 region: CASSGTRDHSYEQYF. The CDR3 DNA is TGTGCCAGCAGCGGAACTAGGGACCACTCCTACGAGCAGTACTTC. The chain recombines TRBV28 with TRBJ2-7; the D gene could be TRBD1 or TRBD2 (5 bases each). V lost 6 bases to trimming and J lost 0 bases, with 15 bases between them. Germline loops: CDR1 MDHEN, CDR2 SYDVKM. The length of the CDR3 is 15 residues. The variable domain in full, completed from reference TRBV28 and TRBJ2-7, reads DVKVTQSSRYLVKRTGEKVFLECVQDMDHENMFWYRQDPGLGLRLIYFSYDVKMKEKGDIPEGYSVSREKKERFSLILESASTNQTSMYLCASSGTRDHSYEQYFGPGTRLTVT.

V gene TRBV20-1 combines with J gene TRBJ2-7; maybe TRBD2 (6 bases). V was clipped by 0 bases and J by 0 bases, with 12 bases between them. Germline-derived CDR1 and CDR2 are DFQATT and SNEGSKA (reference sequence). This CDR3 is 15 amino acids long. CDR3 in amino acids: CSARDHSGSSYEQYF. The CDR3 coding sequence is TGCAGTGCTAGAGATCATAGCGGCAGCTCCTACGAGCAGTACTTC.

This clonotype occurred a few times. The V call is TRBV5-1, the J call TRBJ2-1; 8 bases match TRBD2. Germline V lookup: CDR1 SGHRS, CDR2 YFSETQ. CDR3 length: 18 residues. V gave up 3 bases and J gave up 4 bases; unmatched junction bases: 15. CDR3 bases: TGCGCCAGCAGCTCGAACCCCCAAGCGGGAGCGTCTTACAATGAGCAGTTCTTC. It is translated as CASSSNPQAGASYNEQFF. Filled out from reference TRBV5-1 and TRBJ2-1, the complete variable domain reads KAGVTQTPRYLIKTRGQQVTLSCSPISGHRSVSWYQQTPGQGLQFLFEYFSETQRNKGNFPGRFSGRQFSNSRSEMNVSTLELGDSALYLCASSSNPQAGASYNEQFFGPGTRLTVL.

In this sample, this clonotype turned up many times. The CDR3 DNA follows: TGCAGTGCTAGACGGACTAGCGGGATGGCTGGGGCCAACGTCCTGACTTTC. Translation: CSARRTSGMAGANVLTF. The chain has TRBV20-1 and TRBJ2-6, with 12 bases aligning to TRBD2. Trimming removed 2 bases from V and 2 bases from J; junction bases left unmatched: 4. The CDR3 is made up of 17 amino acids. CDR1 is DFQATT, CDR2 SNEGSKA, per germline (reference sequence).

This clonotype was counted between two and nine times. J is TRBJ2-3 and V is TRBV9; D unresolved. Between the trimmed V and J ends, which lost 3 bases and 7 bases, there was a span of 12 bases. The length of the CDR3 is 13 residues. The germline V gene has CDR1 SGDLS and CDR2 YYNGEE. The DNA for the CDR3 is TGTGCCAGCAGCGCCTCCTCCGGAAATACGCAGTATTTT. This translates into CASSASSGNTQYF.

This clonotype was counted ten times or more. The chain combines TRBV20-1 with TRBJ2-5; TRBD1 might be the D (5 bases). This CDR3 has 13 amino acids. Trimming removed 5 bases at V and 1 base at J, with 11 bases between. The germline V gene has CDR1 DFQATT and CDR2 SNEGSKA (reference sequence). The CDR3 is CSAPQGIQETQYF. DNA of the CDR3: TGCAGTGCTCCGCAGGGAATCCAAGAGACCCAGTACTTC.